This record concerns one T cell receptor (beta chain) sequence. The antigen remains undetermined. It is likely a read error, because the conserved phenylalanine at the end of the CDR3 is missing. The limits of the CDR3 on the DNA are not certain, so only TCRdb's listed CDR3 is given. The data were taken from a study of T-cell memory formation after mild COVID-19. Study-level background: The two donors had largely donor-specific TCR clusters. Study findings and constraints: CD4+ contracting clones were mainly CM and EM; CD8+ ones, EMRA. Second-wave clones with a day 37 peak had unconfirmed SARS-CoV-2 specificity.

Germline V gene sequence: CDR1 MNHNS, CDR2 SASEGT. The CDR3 is 11 amino acids in total, end residues counted. TCRdb re-analysed the 5' RACE reads in MiXCR, keeping a single row per CDR3 protein. The table has about 500,000 distinct CDR3 sequences, roughly 20% seen once. V usage is TRBV6-1 and J usage is TRBJ1-3; the DNA was not compared with TRBD1, the D call given in the table. The sequenced sample was PBMCs or a T cell subset sorted from them (not recorded which). This TCR came from an adult woman who had mild COVID-19 (a few samples of this study predate the infection). Cell type and time point are not known. The CDR3 loop is CASSEGRDREP.